This T cell receptor (beta chain) was identified in a study of CD8 T cells in ankylosing spondylitis. Study results and limitations: Within ankylosing spondylitis blood, a TCR beta motif made up of several highly homologous variants appeared to be characteristic. According to the report, clones linked to the disease were significantly enriched in matched synovial fluid samples taken from ankylosing spondylitis patients. Both synovial fluid and blood in reactive arthritis had previously been reported to carry some motif variants.

Worth noting for this clonotype: The antigen remains unidentified.

The authors made TCR beta libraries by quantitative 5'-RACE with molecular barcodes. A single record per CDR3 protein comes from TCRdb applying MiXCR to the 5' RACE reads. Here the sample spans 85,000 to 90,000 distinct CDR3 sequences, around 27% being singletons. The CDR3 covers 15 residues. CDR1 is DFQATT and CDR2 is SNEGSKA in the germline V gene (reference sequence). The V end was cut by 0 bases, the J end by 4 bases, with 14 bases between. The sequence was collected from a male donor with ankylosing spondylitis or in good health (not recorded which). Source material: blood, either unsorted or a sorted T cell fraction (not recorded which). V and J are TRBV20-1 and TRBJ2-3; TRBD2 might be the D (6 bases). This CDR3 reads CSARDFTGSADTQYF. CDR3 nucleotides: TGCAGTGCTAGAGATTTCACCGGGAGTGCAGATACGCAGTATTTT.